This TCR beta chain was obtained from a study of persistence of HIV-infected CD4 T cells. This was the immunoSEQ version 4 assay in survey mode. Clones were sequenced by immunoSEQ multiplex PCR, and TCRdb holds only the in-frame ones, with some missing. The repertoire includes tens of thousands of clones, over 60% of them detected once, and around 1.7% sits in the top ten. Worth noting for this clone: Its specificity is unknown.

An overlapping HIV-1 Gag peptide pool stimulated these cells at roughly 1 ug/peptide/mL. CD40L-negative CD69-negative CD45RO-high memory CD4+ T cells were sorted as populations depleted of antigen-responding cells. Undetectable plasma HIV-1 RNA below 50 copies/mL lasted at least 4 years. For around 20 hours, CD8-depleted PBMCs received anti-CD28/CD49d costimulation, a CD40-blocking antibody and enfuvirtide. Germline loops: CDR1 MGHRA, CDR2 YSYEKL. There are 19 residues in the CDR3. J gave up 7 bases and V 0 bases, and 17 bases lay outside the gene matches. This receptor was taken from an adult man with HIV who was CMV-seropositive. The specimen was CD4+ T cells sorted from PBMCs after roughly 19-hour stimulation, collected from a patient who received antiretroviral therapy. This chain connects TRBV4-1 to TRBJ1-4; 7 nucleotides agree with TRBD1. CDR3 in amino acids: CASSQDRQGGRARGEKLFF. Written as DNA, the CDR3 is TGCGCCAGCAGCCAAGACCGACAGGGCGGGAGAGCTCGGGGTGAAAAACTGTTTTTT.